This TCR beta chain was identified in a study of CD8+ T cells in alopecia areata. Between the trimmed V and J ends, which lost 3 bases and 4 bases, there was a span of 16 bases. The germline V gene has CDR1 SEHNR and CDR2 FQNEAQ (reference sequence). The CDR3 covers 16 residues. The table lists this clone with a count of one. Extracted from the samples, RNA was reverse transcribed into cDNA to serve as the sequencing template. Clones were sequenced by immunoSEQ multiplex PCR, and TCRdb holds only the in-frame ones, with some missing. The sample lists 150,000 to 200,000 clones; about 70% were seen once.

The V gene is TRBV7-9, the J gene TRBJ1-5; weak D call: TRBD1 (5 bases). The starting material was CD8+ T cells sorted from blood, obtained at week 0. This TCR was recovered from a human donor with alopecia areata. The CDR3 protein is CASSLGVQAANQPQHF. The CDR3 DNA sequence: TGTGCCAGCAGCTTGGGGGTCCAGGCGGCAAATCAGCCCCAGCATTTT.